This TCR beta chain stems from a study of blood T cell repertoires in COVID-19. The overall study: Samples taken during acute and convalescent COVID-19 were collected in the United States, Italy and Spain.

Under the authors' procedure: Reference gene primer amplification yielded estimated nucleated cell counts. The data were produced by immunoSEQ multiplex PCR, yet TCRdb's version contains in-frame clones alone and is incomplete. V and J calls and clone size are copied from that table; D and trimming were computed from the DNA. The sample records about 190,000 clones, approximately 79% being singletons. The germline CDR1 and CDR2 sequences are KGHSH and LQKENI. Trimming pared 3 bases from V and 4 bases from J, leaving 6 bases between. This CDR3 has 12 amino acids. This receptor was taken from a man in his fifties or sixties who had recovered from COVID-19. This chain joins TRBV18 and TRBJ2-5; D call uncertain. Sequenced: peripheral blood. CDR3 sequence (DNA): TGTGCCAGCTCACCCTCTCGAGAGACCCAGTACTTC. The encoded protein is CASSPSRETQYF.